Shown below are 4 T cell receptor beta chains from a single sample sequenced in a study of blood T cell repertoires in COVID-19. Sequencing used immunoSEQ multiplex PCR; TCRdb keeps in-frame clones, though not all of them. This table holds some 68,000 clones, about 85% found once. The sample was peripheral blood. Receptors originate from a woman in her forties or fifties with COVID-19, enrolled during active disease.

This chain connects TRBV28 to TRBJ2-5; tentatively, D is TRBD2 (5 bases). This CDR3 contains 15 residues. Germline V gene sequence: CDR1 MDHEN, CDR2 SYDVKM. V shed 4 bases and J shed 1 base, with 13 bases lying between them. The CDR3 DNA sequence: TGTGCCAGCAGTTCCGTCGTCGGGGTCCAAGAGACCCAGTACTTC. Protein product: CASSSVVGVQETQYF.

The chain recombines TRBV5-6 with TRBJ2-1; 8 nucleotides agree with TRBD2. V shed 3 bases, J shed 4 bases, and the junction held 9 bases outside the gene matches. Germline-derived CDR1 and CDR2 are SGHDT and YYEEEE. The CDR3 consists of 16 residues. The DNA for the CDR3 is TGTGCCAGCAGCTACCCTGGGACTAGTGGTTACAATGAGCAGTTCTTC. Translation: CASSYPGTSGYNEQFF.

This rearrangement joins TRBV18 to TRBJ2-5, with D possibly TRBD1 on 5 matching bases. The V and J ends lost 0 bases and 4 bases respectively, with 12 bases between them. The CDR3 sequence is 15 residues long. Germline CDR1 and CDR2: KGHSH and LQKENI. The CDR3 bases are TGTGCCAGCTCACCACCGACAGTGCCAGGAGAGACCCAGTACTTC. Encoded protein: CASSPPTVPGETQYF.

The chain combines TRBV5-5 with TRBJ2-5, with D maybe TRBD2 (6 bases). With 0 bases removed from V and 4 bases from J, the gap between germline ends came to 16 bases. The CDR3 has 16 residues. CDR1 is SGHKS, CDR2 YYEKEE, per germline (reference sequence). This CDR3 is CASSLGPRGEVETQYF. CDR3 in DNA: TGTGCCAGCAGCTTGGGTCCGCGGGGAGAGGTAGAGACCCAGTACTTC.